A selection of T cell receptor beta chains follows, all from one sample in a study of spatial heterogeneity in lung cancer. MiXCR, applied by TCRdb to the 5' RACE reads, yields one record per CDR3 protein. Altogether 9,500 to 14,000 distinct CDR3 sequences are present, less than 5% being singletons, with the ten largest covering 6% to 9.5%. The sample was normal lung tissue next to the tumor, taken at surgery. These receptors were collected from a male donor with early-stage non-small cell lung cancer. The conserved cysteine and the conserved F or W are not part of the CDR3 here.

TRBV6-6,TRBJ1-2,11,ASRRAANYGYT
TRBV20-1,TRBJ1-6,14,SARDLVTGDNSPLH
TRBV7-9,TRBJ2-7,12,ASSSRTGYYEQY
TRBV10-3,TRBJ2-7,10,AISPTTYEQY
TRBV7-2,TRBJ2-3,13,ASSPRAGESDTQY
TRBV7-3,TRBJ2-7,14,ASSRDREGNPYEQY
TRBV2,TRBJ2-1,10,ASSEELDEQF
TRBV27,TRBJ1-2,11,ASSPTLASGYT
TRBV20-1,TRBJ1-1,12,SARGALEDTEAF
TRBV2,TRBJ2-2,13,ASSIRRGNTGELF
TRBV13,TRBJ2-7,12,ASSSPTGLYEQY
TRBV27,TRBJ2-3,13,ASSVSSMGTDTQY
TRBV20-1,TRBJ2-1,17,SAMGPFSGQSISYNEQF
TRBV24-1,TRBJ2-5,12,ATSDYGPEETQY
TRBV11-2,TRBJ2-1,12,ASSVGLAGVEQF
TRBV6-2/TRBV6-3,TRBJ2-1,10,ASSSHTDEQF
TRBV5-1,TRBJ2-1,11,ASSTRFRNEQF
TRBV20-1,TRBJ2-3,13,SARELGSGTDTQY
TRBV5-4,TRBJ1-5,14,ASSPGQGVGNQPQH
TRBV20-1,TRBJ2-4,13,SAIDREKAKNIQY
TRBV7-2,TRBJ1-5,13,ASSFKGQGFQPQH
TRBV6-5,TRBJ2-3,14,ASSYSTWGSTDTQY
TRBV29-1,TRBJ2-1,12,SGYPSGGAGEQF
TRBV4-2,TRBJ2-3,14,ASSQDPASGRDTQY
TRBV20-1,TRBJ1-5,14,SARGQGDSSNQPQH
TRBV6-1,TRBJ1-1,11,ASTEGFHTEAF
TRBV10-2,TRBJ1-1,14,ASSEISVLGNTEAF
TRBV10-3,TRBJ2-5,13,AIKRTSELQETQY
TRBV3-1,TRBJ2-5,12,ASSQAGSGGTQY
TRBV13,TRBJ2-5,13,ASSFEQGAYGTQY
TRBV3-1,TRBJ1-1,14,ASSQQDRAVNTEAF
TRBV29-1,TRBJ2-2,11,SVVQGFTGELF
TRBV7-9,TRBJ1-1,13,ASSTRAGMNTEAF
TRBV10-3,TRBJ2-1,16,AIRPAPGLADSYNEQF
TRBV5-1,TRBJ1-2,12,ASSPGEANYGYT
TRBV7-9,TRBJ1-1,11,ASRLPENTEAF
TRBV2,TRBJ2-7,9,ASSGEYEQY
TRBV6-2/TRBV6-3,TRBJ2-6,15,ATQGGTGLSGANVLT
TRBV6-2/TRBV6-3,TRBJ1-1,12,ASRTFGGGTEAF
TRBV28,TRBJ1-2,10,ASSQGRYGYT
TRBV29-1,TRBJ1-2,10,SVDATNYGYT
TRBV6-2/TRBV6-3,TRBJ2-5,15,ASSSLGLAGGHETQY
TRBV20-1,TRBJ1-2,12,SARERGAFYGYT
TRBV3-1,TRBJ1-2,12,ASSRQEGLEGYT
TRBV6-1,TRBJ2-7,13,ASSERGSPSYEQY
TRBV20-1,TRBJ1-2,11,SARAVGLGGYT
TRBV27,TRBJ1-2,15,ASSLSKGGRANYGYT
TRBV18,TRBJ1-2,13,ASSPLAGENYGYT
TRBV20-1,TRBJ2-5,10,SASKQQETQY
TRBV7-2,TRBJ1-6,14,ASSLDRAVINSPLH
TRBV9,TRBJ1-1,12,ASSSPGQNTEAF
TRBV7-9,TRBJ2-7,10,ASSGGAHEQY
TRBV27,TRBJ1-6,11,ASRGQVNSPLH
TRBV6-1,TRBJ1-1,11,ASSGGARTEAF
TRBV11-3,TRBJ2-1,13,ASSSSRVSYNEQF
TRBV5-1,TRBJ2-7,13,ASSLQGGSSYEQY
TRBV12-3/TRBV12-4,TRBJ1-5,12,ASSFQSVLQPQH
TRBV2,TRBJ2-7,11,ASSFGRRDEQY
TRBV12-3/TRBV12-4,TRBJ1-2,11,ASSFNSRSGYT